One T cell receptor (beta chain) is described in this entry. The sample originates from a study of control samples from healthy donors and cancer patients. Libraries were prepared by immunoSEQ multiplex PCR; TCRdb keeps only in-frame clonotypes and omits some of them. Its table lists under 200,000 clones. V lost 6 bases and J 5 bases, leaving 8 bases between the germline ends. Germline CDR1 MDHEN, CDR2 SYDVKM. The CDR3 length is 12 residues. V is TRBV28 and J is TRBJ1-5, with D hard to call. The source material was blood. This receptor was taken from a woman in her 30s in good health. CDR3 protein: CASRSGDQPQHF. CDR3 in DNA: TGTGCCAGCAGATCCGGGGATCAGCCCCAGCATTTT.